Detailed here is one TCR beta chain. The antigen remains unidentified. CDR3 size: 15 residues. The ends were cut back, 2 bases at V and 2 bases at J, with 9 bases in the middle. The V gene's germline CDR1 is ENHRY and CDR2 SYGVKD. From the 5' RACE reads, TCRdb called clonotypes with MiXCR, one entry per CDR3 protein. The top ten clones hold roughly 3% of a sample with a few hundred thousand distinct CDR3 sequences, 7.5% to 10% of them seen once. These data come from a study of identical twins. Broader study findings: Partial confounding of zero-insertion analyses by invariant MAIT and iNKT cells was possible. In monozygotic twins, models underestimated the sharing of out-of-frame TCR alpha. The abundant beta clonotypes from cord blood had fewer insertions, and memory repertoires had none of this.

These data were also reused for a study on yellow fever vaccine responses in identical twins.

Sequencing input: PBMCs. This clonotype was sampled from a woman aged 18-29 years in good health. This rearrangement joins TRBV10-3 to TRBJ2-2; D uncertain. The CDR3 DNA follows: TGTGCCATCAGTGAGCTGCGGAGAAACACCGGGGAGCTGTTTTTT. It yields the protein CAISELRRNTGELFF.